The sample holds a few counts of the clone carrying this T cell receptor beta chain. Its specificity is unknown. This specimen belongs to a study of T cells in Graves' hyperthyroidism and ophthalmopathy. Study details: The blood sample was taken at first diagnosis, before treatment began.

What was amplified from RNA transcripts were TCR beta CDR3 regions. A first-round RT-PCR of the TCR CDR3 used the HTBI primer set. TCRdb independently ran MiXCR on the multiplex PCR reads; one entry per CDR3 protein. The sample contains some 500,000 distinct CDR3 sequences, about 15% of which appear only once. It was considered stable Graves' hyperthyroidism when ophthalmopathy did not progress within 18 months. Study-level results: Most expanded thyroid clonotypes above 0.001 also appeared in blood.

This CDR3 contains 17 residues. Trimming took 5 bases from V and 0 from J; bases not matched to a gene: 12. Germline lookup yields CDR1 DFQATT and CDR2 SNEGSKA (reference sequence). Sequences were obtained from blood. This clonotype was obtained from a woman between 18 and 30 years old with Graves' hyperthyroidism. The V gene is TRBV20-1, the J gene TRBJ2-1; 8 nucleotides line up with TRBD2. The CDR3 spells CSASLGGGGSSYNEQFF. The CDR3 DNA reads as TGCAGTGCTTCCCTCGGGGGGGGCGGGAGCTCCTACAATGAGCAGTTCTTC.